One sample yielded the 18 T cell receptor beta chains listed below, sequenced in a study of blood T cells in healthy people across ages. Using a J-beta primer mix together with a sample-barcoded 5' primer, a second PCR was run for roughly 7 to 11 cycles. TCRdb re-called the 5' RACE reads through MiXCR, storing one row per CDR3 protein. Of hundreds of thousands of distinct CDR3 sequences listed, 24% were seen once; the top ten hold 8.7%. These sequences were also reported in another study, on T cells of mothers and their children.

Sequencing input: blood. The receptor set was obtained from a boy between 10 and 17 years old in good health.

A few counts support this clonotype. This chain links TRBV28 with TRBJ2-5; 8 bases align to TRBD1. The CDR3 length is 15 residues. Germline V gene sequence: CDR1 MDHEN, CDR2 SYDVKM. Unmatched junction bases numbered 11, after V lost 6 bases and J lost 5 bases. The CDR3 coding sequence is TGTGCCAGCAGGACAGGGGCGTTCGTATCCGAGACCCAGTACTTC. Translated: CASRTGAFVSETQYF.

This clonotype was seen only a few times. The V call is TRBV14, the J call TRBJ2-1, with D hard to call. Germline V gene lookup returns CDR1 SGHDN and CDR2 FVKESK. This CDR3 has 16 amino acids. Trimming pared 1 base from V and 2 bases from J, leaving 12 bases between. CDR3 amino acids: CASSQGNLPPYNEQFF. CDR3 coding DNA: TGTGCCAGCAGCCAAGGAAACCTTCCCCCCTACAATGAGCAGTTCTTC.

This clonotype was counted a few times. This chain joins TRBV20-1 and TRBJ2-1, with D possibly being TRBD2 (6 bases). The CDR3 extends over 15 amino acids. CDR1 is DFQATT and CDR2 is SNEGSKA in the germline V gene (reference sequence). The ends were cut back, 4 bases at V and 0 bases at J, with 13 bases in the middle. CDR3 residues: CSAMGLGSSYNEQFF. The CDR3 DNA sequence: TGCAGTGCTATGGGGCTCGGGAGCTCCTACAATGAGCAGTTCTTC.

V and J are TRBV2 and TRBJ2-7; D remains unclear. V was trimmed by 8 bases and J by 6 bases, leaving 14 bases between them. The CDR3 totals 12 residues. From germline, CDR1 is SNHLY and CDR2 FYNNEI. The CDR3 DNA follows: TGTGCCAGCTCTAGTGACCAGACCGAGCAGTACTTC. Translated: CASSSDQTEQYF.

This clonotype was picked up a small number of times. For the CDR3, the DNA is TGTGCCAGCAGTCCCAGGACGGACTCCTACAATGAGCAGTTCTTC. Residues: CASSPRTDSYNEQFF. The chain links TRBV28 to TRBJ2-1; D ambiguous. The V gene lost 5 bases and the J gene lost 0 bases, with 11 bases spanning the gap. CDR1 is MDHEN, CDR2 SYDVKM, per germline. The CDR3 covers 15 residues.

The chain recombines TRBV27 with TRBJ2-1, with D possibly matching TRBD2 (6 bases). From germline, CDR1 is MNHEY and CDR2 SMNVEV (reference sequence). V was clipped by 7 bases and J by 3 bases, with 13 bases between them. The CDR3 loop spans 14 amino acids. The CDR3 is CASMVGTHYNEQFF. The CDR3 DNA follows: TGTGCCAGCATGGTCGGGACTCACTACAATGAGCAGTTCTTC.

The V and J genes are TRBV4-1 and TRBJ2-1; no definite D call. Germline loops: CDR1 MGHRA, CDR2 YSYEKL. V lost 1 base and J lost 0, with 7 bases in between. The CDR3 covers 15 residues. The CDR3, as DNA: TGCGCCAGCAGCCAAGCCTTCTTCTCCTACAATGAGCAGTTCTTC. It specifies CASSQAFFSYNEQFF.

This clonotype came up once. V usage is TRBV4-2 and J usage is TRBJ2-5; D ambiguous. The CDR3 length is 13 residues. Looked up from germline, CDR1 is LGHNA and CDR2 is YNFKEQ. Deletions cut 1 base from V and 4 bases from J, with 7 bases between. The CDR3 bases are TGTGCCAGCAGCCAAGGGGTGGGAGAGACCCAGTACTTC. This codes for CASSQGVGETQYF.

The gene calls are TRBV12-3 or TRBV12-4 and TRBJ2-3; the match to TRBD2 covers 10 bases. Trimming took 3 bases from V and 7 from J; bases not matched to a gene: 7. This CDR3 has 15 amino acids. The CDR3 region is CASSLERGGPHTQYF. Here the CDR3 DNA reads TGTGCCAGCAGTTTGGAGCGGGGGGGCCCCCATACGCAGTATTTT.

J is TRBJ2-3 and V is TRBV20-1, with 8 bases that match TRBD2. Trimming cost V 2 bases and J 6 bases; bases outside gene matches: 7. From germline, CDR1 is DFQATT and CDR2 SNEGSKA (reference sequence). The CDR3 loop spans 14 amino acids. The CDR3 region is CSARRVAGRDTQYF. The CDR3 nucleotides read TGCAGTGCTAGAAGGGTAGCGGGGAGGGATACGCAGTATTTT.

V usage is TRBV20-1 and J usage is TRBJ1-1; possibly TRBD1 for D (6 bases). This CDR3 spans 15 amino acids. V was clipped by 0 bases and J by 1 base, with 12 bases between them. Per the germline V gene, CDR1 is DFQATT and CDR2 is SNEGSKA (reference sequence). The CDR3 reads CSARDSRTANTEAFF. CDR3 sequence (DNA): TGCAGTGCTAGAGATTCCAGGACAGCGAACACTGAAGCTTTCTTT.

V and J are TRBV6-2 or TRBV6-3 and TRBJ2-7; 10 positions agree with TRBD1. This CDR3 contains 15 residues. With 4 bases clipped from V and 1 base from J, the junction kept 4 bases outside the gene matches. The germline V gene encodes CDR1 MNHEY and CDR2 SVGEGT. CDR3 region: CASSSPGQGSYEQYF. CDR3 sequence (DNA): TGTGCCAGCAGTTCCCCGGGACAGGGGTCCTACGAGCAGTACTTC.

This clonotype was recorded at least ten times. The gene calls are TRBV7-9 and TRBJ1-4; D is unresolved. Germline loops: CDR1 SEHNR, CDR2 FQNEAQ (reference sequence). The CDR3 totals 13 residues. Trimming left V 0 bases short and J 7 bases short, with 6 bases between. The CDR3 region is CASSLASFEKLFF. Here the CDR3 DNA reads TGTGCCAGCAGCTTAGCCTCGTTTGAAAAACTGTTTTTT.

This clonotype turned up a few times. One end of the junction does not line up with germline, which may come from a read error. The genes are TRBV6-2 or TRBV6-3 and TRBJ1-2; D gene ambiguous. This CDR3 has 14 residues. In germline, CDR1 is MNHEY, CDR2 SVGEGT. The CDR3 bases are TGTACCAGCAGTTACTCGATCGCCCGGGGAGGCTACACCTTC. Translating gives CTSSYSIARGGYTF.

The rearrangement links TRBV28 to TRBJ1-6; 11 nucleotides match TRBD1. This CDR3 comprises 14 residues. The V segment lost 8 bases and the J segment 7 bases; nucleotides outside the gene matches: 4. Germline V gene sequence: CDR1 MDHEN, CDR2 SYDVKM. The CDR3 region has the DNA TGTGCCAGCGCGGGACAGGGGGAGAATTCACCCCTCCACTTT. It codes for CASAGQGENSPLHF.

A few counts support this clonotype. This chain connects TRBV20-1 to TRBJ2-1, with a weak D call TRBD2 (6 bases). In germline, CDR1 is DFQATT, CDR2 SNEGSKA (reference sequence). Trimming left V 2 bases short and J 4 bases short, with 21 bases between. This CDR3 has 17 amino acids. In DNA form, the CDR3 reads TGCAGTGCTAGATCCGGGTCCCTAGCGCATCCATACAATGAGCAGTTCTTC. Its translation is CSARSGSLAHPYNEQFF.

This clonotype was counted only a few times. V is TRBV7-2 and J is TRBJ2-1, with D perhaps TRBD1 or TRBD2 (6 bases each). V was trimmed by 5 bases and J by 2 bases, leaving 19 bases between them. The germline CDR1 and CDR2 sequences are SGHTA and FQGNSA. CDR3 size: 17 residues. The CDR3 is CASSPIGGRGPYNEQFF. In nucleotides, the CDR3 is TGTGCCAGCAGCCCCATAGGTGGTCGGGGGCCCTACAATGAGCAGTTCTTC.

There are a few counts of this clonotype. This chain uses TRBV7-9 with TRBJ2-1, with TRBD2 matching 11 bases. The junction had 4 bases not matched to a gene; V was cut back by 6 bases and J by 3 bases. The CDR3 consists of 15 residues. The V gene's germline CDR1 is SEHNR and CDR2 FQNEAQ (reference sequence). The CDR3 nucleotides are TGTGCCAGCAGTTCTAGCGGGGGGTTCTACAATGAGCAGTTCTTC. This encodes CASSSSGGFYNEQFF. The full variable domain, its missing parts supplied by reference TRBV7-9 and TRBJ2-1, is DTGVSQNPRHKITKRGQNVTFRCDPISEHNRLYWYRQTLGQGPEFLTYFQNEAQLEKSRLLSDRFSAERPKGSFSTLEIQRTEQGDSAMYLCASSSSGGFYNEQFFGPGTRLTVL.